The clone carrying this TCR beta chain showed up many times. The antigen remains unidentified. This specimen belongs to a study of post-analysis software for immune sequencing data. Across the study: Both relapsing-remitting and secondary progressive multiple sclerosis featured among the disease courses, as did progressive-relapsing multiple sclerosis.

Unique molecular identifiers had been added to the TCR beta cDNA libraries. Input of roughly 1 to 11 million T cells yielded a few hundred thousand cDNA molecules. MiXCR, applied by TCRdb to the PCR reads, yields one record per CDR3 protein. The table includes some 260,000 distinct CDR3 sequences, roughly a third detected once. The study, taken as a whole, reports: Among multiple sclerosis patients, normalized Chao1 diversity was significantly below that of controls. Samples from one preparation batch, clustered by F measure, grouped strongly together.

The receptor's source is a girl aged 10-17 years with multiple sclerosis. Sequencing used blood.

CDR3 DNA: TGTGCCAGCAGCTCCTGGGGGACAGTGAACACTGAAGCTTTCTTT. Protein sequence: CASSSWGTVNTEAFF. The V call is TRBV5-6, the J call TRBJ1-1; TRBD1 agrees at 7 bases. The germline CDR1 and CDR2 sequences are SGHDT and YYEEEE. The CDR3 sequence is 15 residues long. J lost 0 bases, V lost 3 bases, and 5 bases had no gene match.